Shown below are 3 T cell receptor beta chains from a single sample sequenced in a study of cytomegalovirus exposure and HLA in healthy donors. 60 Vbeta and 13 Jbeta primers were used in PCR. This table comes from immunoSEQ multiplex PCR, and its TCRdb copy is limited to in-frame clones, with some not included. The sample consists of about 210,000 clones, around four fifths of them appearing once. The sequenced material came from PBMCs. All receptors come from a boy younger than 18 in good health and CMV-seronegative.

The V call is TRBV6-1, the J call TRBJ2-2, with 7 bases identical to TRBD1. With V trimmed by 3 bases and J by 5 bases, 3 bases remained unmatched. From germline, CDR1 is MNHNS and CDR2 SASEGT. The CDR3 runs 14 residues. This CDR3 is CASSEGRGTGELFF. CDR3 sequence (DNA): TGTGCCAGCAGTGAGGGCAGGGGGACCGGGGAGCTGTTTTTT.

This clone was detected only once. The chain joins TRBV18 to TRBJ2-1; 13 bases agree with TRBD2. The trim removed 3 bases at V and 7 bases at J, leaving 0 bases unmatched. The germline gives CDR1 KGHSH, CDR2 LQKENI. This CDR3 comprises 14 residues. The CDR3 region has the DNA TGTGCCAGCTCACCGGGACTAGCGGGAAATGAGCAGTTCTTC. Translated, it gives CASSPGLAGNEQFF.

Worth noting for this clone: Relative to the germline gene, one junction end is altered; a read error may explain this. The chain recombines TRBV10-3 with TRBJ2-5; 7 positions agree with TRBD1. CDR3 length: 16 residues. Germline-derived CDR1 and CDR2 are ENHRY and SYGVKD. The CDR3 DNA reads TGTGCCGTCAGTGAGTCGGGACAGCGGAGGAGGGAGACCCAGTACTTC. Translation: CAVSESGQRRRETQYF.